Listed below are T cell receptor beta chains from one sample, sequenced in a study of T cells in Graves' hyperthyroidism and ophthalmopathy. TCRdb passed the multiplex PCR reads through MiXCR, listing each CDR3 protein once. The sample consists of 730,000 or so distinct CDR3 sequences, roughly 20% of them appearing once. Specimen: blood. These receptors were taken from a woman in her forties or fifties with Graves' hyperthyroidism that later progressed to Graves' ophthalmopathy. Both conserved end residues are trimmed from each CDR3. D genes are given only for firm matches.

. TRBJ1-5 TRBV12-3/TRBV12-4 ASSFHPNQPQH
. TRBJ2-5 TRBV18 ASSPRSGRETQY
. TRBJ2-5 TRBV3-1 ASSQVLGQQETQY
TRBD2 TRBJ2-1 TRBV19 ASSIVAGGLDNEQF
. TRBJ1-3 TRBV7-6 ASSLRRTEGNTIY
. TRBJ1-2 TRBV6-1 ASSDEPDYGYT
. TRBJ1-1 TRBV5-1 ASSQDQNTEAF
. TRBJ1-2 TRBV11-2 ASSLVPSGAYGYT
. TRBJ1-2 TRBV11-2 ASSAGAINYGYT
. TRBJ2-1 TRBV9 AGGSTNNEQF
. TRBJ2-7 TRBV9 ASSPGTQSYEQY
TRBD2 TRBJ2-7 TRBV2 ASSETSGGNEQY
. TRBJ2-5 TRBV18 ASSTGTRGGQETQY
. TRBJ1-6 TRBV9 ASSVKWQGGSPLH
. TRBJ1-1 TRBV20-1 SARSAGELGEAF
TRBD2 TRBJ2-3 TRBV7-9 ASSSTSGGVDTQY
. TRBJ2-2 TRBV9 ASSAGADTGELF
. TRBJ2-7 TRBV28 ASSYPGQTYEQY
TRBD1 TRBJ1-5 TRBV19 ASNPGRQGSINQPQH
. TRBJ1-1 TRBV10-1 ATQRKQNTEAF
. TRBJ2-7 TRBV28 ASSHWYEQY
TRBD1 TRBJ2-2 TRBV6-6 ASSYSRTGVFGNTGELF